The entry below describes one T cell receptor beta chain. Its antigen is not identified. The entry originates in a study of long-term antiretroviral therapy in people with HIV. Background on the study: The study's earliest collections predate the 2015 immediate-ART recommendation by about a decade. Findings and limits, study-wide: Clones that had undergone expansion before ART dominated the repertoire at all time points.

An immunoSEQ assay, version v3.0, was performed at survey level. The target of sequencing was about 40,000-50,000 T-cell genomes per sample. Profiling relied on immunoSEQ multiplex PCR, and the TCRdb table lists in-frame clones only, not all of them. The sample holds tens of thousands of clones; roughly 80% are singletons and the top ten take about 5%. From germline, CDR1 is SEHNR and CDR2 FQNEAQ (reference sequence). The junction had 5 bases not matched to a gene; V was cut back by 5 bases and J by 6 bases. The CDR3 has 14 residues. The receptor comes from a man younger than 35 with HIV. The chain is built from TRBV7-9 and TRBJ2-7; 12 nucleotides match TRBD2. The source was unsorted PBMCs, collected 1.5 years after starting antiretroviral therapy. CDR3 nucleotide sequence: TGTGCCAGCAGCCTCCTAGCGGGAGGGAGCGAGCAGTACTTC. As protein: CASSLLAGGSEQYF.